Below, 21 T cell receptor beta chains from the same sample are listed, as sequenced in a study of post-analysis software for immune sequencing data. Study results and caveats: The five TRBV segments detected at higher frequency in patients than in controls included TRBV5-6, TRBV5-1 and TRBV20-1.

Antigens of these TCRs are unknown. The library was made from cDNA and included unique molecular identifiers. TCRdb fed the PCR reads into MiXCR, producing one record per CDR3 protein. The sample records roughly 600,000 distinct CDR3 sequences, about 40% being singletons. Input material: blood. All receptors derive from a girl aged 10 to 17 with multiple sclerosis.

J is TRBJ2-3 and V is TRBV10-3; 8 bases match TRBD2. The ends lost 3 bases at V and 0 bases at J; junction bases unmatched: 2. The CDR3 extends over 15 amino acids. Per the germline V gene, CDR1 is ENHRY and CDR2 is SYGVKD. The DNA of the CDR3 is TGTGCCATCAGTGATTCTAGCGGGAGCACAGATACGCAGTATTTT. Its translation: CAISDSSGSTDTQYF.

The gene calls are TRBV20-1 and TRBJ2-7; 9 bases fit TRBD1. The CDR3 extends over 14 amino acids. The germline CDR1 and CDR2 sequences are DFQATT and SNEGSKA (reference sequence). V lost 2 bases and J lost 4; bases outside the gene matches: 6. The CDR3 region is CSARPYRGRYEQYF. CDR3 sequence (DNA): TGCAGTGCTAGACCCTACAGGGGGCGTTACGAGCAGTACTTC.

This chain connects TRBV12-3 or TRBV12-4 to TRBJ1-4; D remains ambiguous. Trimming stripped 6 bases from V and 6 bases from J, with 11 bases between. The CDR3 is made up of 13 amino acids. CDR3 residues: CASRLGVDEKLFF. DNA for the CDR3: TGTGCCAGCAGGCTGGGCGTGGATGAAAAACTGTTTTTT.

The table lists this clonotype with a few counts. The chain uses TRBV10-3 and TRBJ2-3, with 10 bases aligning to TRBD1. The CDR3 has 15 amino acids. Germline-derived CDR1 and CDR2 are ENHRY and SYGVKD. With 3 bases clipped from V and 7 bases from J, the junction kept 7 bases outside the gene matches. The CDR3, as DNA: TGTGCCATCAGTGACGGGACAGGGGAGCGAAATACGCAGTATTTT. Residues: CAISDGTGERNTQYF.

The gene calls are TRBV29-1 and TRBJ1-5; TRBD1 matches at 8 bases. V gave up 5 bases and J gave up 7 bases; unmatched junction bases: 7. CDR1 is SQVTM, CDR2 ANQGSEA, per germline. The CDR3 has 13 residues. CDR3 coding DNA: TGCAGCGTTCGTGAGACAGGGGAACAGCCCCAGCATTTT. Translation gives CSVRETGEQPQHF.

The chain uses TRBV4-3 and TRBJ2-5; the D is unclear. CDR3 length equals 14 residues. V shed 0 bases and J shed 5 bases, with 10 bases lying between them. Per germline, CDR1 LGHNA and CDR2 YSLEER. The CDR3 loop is CASSQEAYRETQYF. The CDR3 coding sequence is TGCGCCAGCAGCCAAGAGGCCTATAGGGAGACCCAGTACTTC.

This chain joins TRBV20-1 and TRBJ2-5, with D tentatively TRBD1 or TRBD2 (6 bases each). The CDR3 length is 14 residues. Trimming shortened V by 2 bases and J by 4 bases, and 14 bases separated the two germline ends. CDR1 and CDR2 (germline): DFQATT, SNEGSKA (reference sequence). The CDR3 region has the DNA TGCAGTGCTAGAAGATATGGAGGGGGAGAGACCCAGTACTTC. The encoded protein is CSARRYGGGETQYF.

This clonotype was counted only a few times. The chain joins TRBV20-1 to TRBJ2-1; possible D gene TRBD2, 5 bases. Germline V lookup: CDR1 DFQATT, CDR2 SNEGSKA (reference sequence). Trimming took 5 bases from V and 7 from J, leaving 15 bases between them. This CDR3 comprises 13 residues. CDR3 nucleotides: TGCAGTGCTTCGGGAAACCTGGGGAATGAGCAGTTCTTC. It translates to CSASGNLGNEQFF.

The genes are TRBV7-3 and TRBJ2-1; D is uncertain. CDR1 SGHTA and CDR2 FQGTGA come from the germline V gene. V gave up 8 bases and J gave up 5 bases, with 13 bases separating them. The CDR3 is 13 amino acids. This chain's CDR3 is CASQANRHNEQFF. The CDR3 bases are TGTGCCAGCCAGGCTAATAGACACAATGAGCAGTTCTTC. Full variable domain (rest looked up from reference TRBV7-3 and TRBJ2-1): GAGVSQTPSNKVTEKGKYVELRCDPISGHTALYWYRQSLGQGPEFLIYFQGTGAADDSGLPNDRFFAVRPEGSVSTLKIQRTERGDSAVYLCASQANRHNEQFFGPGTRLTVL.

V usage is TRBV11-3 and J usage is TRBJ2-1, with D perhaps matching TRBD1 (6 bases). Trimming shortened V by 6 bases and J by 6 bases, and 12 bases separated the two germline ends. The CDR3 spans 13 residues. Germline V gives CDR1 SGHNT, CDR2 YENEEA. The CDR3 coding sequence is TGTGCCAGCAGAATGTCAGGGGTCAATGAGCAGTTCTTC. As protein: CASRMSGVNEQFF.

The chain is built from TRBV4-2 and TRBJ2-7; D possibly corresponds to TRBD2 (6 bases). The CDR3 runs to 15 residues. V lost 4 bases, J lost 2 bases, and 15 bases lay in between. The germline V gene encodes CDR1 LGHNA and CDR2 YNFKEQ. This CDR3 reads CASSRPGEPTYEQYF. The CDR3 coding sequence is TGTGCCAGCAGCCGCCCGGGGGAGCCTACCTACGAGCAGTACTTC.

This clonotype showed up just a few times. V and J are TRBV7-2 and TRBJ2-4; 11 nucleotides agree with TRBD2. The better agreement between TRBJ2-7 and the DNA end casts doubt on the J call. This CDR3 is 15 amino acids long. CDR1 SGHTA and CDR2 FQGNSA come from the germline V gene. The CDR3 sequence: CASSGGTSGYYEQYF. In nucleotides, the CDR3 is TGTGCCAGCAGCGGGGGGACTAGCGGATACTACGAGCAGTACTTC.

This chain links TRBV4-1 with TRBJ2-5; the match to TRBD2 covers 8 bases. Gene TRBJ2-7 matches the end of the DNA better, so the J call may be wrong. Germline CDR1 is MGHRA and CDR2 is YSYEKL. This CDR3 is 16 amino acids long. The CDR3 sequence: CASSQDRAGAIYEQYF. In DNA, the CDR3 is TGCGCCAGCAGCCAAGATCGAGCGGGGGCCATCTACGAGCAGTACTTC.

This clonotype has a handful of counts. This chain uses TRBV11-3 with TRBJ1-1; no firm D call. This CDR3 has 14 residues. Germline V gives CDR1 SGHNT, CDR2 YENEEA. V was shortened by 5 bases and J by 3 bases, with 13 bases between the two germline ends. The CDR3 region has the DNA TGTGCCAGCAGCCCGGCCGGCGCGTACACTGAAGCTTTCTTT. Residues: CASSPAGAYTEAFF.

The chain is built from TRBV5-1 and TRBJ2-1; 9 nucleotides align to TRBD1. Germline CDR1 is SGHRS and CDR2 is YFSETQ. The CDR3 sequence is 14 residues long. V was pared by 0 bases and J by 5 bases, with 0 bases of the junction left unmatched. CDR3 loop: CASSLGTGDNEQFF. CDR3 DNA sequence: TGCGCCAGCAGCTTGGGGACAGGGGACAATGAGCAGTTCTTC.

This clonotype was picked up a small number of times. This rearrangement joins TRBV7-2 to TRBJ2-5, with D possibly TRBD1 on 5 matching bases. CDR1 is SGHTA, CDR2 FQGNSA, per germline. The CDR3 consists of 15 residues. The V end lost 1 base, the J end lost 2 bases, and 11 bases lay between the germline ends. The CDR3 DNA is TGTGCCAGCAGCTTAGGACAGAAGATACAAGAGACCCAGTACTTC. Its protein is CASSLGQKIQETQYF.

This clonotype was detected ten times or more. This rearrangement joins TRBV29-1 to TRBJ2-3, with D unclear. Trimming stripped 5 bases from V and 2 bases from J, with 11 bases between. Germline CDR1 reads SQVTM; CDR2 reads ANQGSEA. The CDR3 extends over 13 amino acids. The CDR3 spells CSVRSASTDTQYF. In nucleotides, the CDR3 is TGCAGCGTTAGGTCTGCCTCCACAGATACGCAGTATTTT.

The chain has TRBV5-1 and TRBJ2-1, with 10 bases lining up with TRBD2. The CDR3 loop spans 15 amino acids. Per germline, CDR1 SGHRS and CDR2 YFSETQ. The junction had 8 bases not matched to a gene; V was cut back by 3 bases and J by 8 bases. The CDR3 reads CASSWGASGSDEQFF. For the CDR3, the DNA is TGCGCCAGCAGCTGGGGGGCTAGCGGGAGTGATGAGCAGTTCTTC.

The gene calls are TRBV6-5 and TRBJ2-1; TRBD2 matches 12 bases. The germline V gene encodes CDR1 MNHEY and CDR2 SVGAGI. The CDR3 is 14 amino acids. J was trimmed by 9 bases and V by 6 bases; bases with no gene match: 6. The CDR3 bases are TGTGCCAGCAGGACTAGCGGGAGTGTAAGTGAGCAGTTCTTC. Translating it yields CASRTSGSVSEQFF.

CDR3 coding DNA: TGTGCCAGCAGCTTACGGGTTAGGACAGATACGCAGTATTTT. Its translation: CASSLRVRTDTQYF. This chain links TRBV7-2 with TRBJ2-3; D not certain. This CDR3 comprises 14 residues. V gave up 2 bases and J gave up 3 bases, with 9 bases separating them. CDR1 is SGHTA and CDR2 is FQGNSA in the germline V gene.

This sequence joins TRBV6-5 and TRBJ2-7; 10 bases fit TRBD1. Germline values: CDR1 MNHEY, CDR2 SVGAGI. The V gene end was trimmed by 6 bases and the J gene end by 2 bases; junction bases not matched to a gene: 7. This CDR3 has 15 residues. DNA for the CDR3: TGTGCCAGCAGAGACCCGGGACAGGGGACCTACGAGCAGTACTTC. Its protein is CASRDPGQGTYEQYF.